Detailed here is one T cell receptor beta chain. The CDR3 has 15 residues. J lost 1 base, V lost 4 bases, and 6 bases had no gene match. Germline assignment: CDR1 LGHDT and CDR2 YNNKEL (reference sequence). This specimen belongs to a study of blood T cell repertoires in COVID-19. Whole-study context: Acute-phase and convalescent COVID-19 samples originated in the United States, Italy and Spain.

Original handling: Amplification from reference gene primers served as the basis for estimated nucleated cell counts. Only in-frame clones appear in the TCRdb table, and some are missing; sequencing was by immunoSEQ multiplex PCR. The V and J calls and clone size were taken over from that table, and D and trimming were inferred from the DNA. Of 25,000 to 30,000 clones listed, less than 90% are singletons. The sequence was collected from a human donor in a cohort sampled during active COVID-19. The rearrangement joins TRBV3-1 (or the pseudogene TRBV3-2) to TRBJ2-7, with 8 positions matching TRBD1. Sequencing was performed on peripheral blood. The CDR3 is CASSPQGALSYEQYF. DNA of the CDR3: TGTGCCAGCAGCCCGCAGGGGGCCCTATCCTACGAGCAGTACTTC.